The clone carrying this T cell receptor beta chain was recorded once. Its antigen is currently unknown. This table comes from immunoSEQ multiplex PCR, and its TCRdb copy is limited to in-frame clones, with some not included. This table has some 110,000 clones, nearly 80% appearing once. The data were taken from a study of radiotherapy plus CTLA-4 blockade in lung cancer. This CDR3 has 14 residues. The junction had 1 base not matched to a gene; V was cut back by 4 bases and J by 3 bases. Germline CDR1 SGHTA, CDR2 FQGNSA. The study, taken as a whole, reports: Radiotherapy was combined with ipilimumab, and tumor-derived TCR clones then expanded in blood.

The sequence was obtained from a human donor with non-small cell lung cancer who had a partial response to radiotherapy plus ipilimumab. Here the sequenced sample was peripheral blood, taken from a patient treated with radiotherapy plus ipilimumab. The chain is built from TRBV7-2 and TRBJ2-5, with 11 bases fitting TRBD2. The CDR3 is CASSSSGGKETQYF. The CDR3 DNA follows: TGTGCCAGCAGCTCTAGCGGGGGGAAAGAGACCCAGTACTTC. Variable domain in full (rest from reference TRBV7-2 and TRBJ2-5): GAGVSQSPSNKVTEKGKDVELRCDPISGHTALYWYRQSLGQGLEFLIYFQGNSAPDKSGLPSDRFSAERTGGSVSTLTIQRTQQEDSAVYLCASSSSGGKETQYFGPGTRLLVL.